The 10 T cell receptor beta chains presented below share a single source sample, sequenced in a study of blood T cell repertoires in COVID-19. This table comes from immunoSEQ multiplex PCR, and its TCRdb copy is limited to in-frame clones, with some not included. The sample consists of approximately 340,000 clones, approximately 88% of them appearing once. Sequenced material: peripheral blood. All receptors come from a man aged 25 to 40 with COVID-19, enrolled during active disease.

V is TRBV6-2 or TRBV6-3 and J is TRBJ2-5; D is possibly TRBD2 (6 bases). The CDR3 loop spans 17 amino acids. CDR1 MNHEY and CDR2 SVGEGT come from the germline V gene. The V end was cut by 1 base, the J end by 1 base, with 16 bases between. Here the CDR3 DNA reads TGTGCCAGCAGTTACTGGGGTCCGGGAGAGCTCCAAGAGACCCAGTACTTC. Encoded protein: CASSYWGPGELQETQYF.

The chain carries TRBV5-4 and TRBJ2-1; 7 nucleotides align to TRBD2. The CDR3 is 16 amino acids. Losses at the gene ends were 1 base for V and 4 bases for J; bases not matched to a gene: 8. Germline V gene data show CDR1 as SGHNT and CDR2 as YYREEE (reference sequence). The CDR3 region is CASSLFGGVVYNEQFF. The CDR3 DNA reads TGTGCCAGCAGCTTGTTTGGGGGGGTGGTTTACAATGAGCAGTTCTTC.

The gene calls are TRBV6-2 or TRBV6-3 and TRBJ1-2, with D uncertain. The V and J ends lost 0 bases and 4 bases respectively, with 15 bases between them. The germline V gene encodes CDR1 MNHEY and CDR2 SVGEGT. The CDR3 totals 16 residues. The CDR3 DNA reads TGTGCCAGCAGTTACTCGATACGGGGAATCAGCTATGGCTACACCTTC. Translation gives CASSYSIRGISYGYTF.

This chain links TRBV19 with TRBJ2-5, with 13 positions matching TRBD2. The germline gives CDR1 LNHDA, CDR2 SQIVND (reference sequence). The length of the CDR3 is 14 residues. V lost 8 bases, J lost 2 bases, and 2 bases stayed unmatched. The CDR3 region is CASRTSGRQETQYF. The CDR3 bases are TGTGCCAGTCGGACTAGCGGGAGACAAGAGACCCAGTACTTC.

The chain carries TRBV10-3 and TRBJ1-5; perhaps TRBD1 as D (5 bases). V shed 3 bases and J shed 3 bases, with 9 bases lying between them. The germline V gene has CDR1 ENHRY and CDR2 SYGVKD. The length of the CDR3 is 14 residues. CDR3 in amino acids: CAISDQGHNQPQHF. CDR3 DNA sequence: TGTGCCATCAGTGACCAGGGTCACAATCAGCCCCAGCATTTT.

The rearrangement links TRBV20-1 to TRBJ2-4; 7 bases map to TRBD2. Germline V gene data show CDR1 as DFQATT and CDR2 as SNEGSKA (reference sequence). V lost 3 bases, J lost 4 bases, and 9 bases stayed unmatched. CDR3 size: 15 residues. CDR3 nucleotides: TGCAGTGCTAGTGAGGGATCGGGGGGTAAAAACATTCAGTACTTC. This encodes CSASEGSGGKNIQYF.

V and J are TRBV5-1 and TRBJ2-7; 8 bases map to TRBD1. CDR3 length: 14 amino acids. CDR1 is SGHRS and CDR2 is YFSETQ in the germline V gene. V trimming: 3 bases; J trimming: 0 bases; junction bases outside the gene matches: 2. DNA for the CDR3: TGCGCCAGCAGCTCAGGGGGCCCCTCCTACGAGCAGTACTTC. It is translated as CASSSGGPSYEQYF.

CDR3 sequence: CASSEPGGPNTGELFF. In nucleotides, the CDR3 is TGTGCCAGCAGTGAACCGGGGGGTCCGAACACCGGGGAGCTGTTTTTT. This sequence joins TRBV6-1 and TRBJ2-2; 7 nucleotides line up with TRBD2. Trimming at V came to 2 bases and at J to 0 bases, leaving 3 bases not matched to a gene. The CDR3 is made up of 16 amino acids. Germline CDR1 reads MNHNS; CDR2 reads SASEGT.

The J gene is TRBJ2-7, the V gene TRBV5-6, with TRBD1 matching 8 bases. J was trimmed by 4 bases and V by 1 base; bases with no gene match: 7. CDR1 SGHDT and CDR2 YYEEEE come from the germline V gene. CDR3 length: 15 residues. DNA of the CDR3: TGTGCCAGCAGCTTGAGTGGGACAGGTGTTTACGAGCAGTACTTC. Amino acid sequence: CASSLSGTGVYEQYF.

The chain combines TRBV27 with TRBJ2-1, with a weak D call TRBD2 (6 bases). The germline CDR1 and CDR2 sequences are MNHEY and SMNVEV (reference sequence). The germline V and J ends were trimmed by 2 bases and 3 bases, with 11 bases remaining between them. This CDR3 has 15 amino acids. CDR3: CASSLIRGIYNEQFF. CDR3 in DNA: TGTGCCAGCAGTTTAATTCGGGGGATCTACAATGAGCAGTTCTTC.